A selection of T cell receptor beta chains follows, all from one sample in a study of blood T cell repertoires in COVID-19. Profiled with immunoSEQ multiplex PCR; TCRdb holds only in-frame clones, not every one. Among 300,000 to 450,000 clones, 88% were seen once, and the ten largest hold less than 1.5%. The source material was PBMCs or T cells enriched from blood (not recorded which). These receptors were collected from a woman younger than 30 who had recovered from COVID-19. The CDR3 runs from the conserved cysteine through the conserved F or W. A D gene is named only where the DNA matches it firmly. The size of a clone is reported for some rows only, either as once, few or many, or as a class for expanded clones.

J	length	V	size	D	CDR3	DNA
TRBJ1-1	14	TRBV19	.	TRBD1	CAIRPRGPNTEAFF	TGTGCCATTCGACCCAGGGGGCCGAACACTGAAGCTTTCTTT
TRBJ1-1	13	TRBV12-3/TRBV12-4	.	.	CASSFSMNTEAFF	TGTGCCAGCAGTTTTTCTATGAACACTGAAGCTTTCTTT
TRBJ1-2	14	TRBV6-1	.	.	CASSEYEGNYGYTF	TGTGCCAGCAGTGAATATGAGGGAAACTATGGCTACACCTTC
TRBJ1-1	15	TRBV28	few	TRBD1	CASRPGQGDNTEAFF	TGTGCCAGCAGGCCGGGACAGGGAGACAACACTGAAGCTTTCTTT
TRBJ2-1	18	TRBV28	.	TRBD2	CASSSWTSGGISYNEQFF	TGTGCCAGCAGTTCTTGGACTAGCGGGGGGATCTCCTACAATGAGCAGTTCTTC
TRBJ2-5	16	TRBV28	.	TRBD2	CASSFASGGALKTQYF	TGTGCCAGCAGTTTCGCTAGCGGGGGGGCTCTAAAGACCCAGTACTTC
TRBJ1-1	13	TRBV2	.	.	CASSGPTESEAFF	TGTGCCAGCAGTGGGCCCACAGAGTCCGAAGCTTTCTTT
TRBJ2-1	13	TRBV7-6	.	.	CASSSSDRYEQFF	TGTGCCAGCAGCTCTAGTGATCGCTATGAGCAGTTCTTC
TRBJ1-2	13	TRBV6-5	.	.	CASSRTNNYGYTF	TGTGCCAGCAGTAGGACAAATAACTATGGCTACACCTTC
TRBJ2-3	14	TRBV7-9	.	TRBD1	CASSSDRGGDTQYF	TGTGCCAGCAGCTCGGACAGGGGGGGAGATACGCAGTATTTT
TRBJ1-2	16	TRBV7-8	.	.	CATQQLIRAQDYGYTF	TGTGCCACCCAGCAGCTTATTCGCGCGCAGGACTATGGCTACACCTTC
TRBJ2-7	15	TRBV9	.	TRBD2	CASSVAPGRGYEQYF	TGTGCCAGCAGCGTAGCCCCAGGGAGGGGTTACGAGCAGTACTTC
TRBJ2-7	13	TRBV5-4	.	.	CASSPPGNYEQYF	TGTGCCAGCAGCCCCCCGGGGAACTACGAGCAGTACTTC
TRBJ1-2	14	TRBV18	few	.	CASSRTGFDYGYTF	TGTGCCAGCTCACGTACAGGGTTTGACTATGGCTACACCTTC
TRBJ1-5	16	TRBV5-6	.	TRBD1	CASSLNGQGSNQPQHF	TGTGCCAGCAGCTTGAATGGACAGGGTAGCAATCAGCCCCAGCATTTT
TRBJ1-1	16	TRBV9	many	.	CASSPGVDAMNTEAFF	TGTGCCAGCAGCCCCGGAGTTGACGCCATGAACACTGAAGCTTTCTTT
TRBJ2-5	13	TRBV11-3	.	.	CASSLGTTETQYF	TGTGCCAGCAGCTTAGGGACTACAGAGACCCAGTACTTC
TRBJ2-1	16	TRBV7-9	.	TRBD2	CASSSPLAGVYNEQFF	TGTGCCAGCAGCTCCCCCCTAGCGGGGGTCTACAATGAGCAGTTCTTC
TRBJ2-7	15	TRBV27	.	.	CASRPEGGEDYEQYF	TGTGCCAGCAGACCCGAGGGGGGGGAGGACTACGAGCAGTACTTC
TRBJ2-2	15	TRBV5-4	.	.	CASSLIYRDTGELFF	TGTGCCAGCAGCTTGATCTATCGGGACACCGGGGAGCTGTTTTTT
TRBJ2-5	14	TRBV7-8	.	TRBD2	CASSSTSADGTQYF	TGTGCCAGCAGCTCTACTAGCGCAGACGGGACCCAGTACTTC
TRBJ2-1	12	TRBV25-1	.	TRBD2	CASSGGGVEQFF	TGTGCCAGCAGTGGGGGGGGTGTTGAGCAGTTCTTC
TRBJ1-2	14	TRBV6-5	few	TRBD1	CASRDPGTGDGYTF	TGTGCCAGCAGGGACCCCGGGACAGGGGACGGCTACACCTTC
TRBJ2-2	12	TRBV7-9	.	.	CASSSAAGELFF	TGTGCCAGCAGCTCTGCGGCCGGGGAGCTGTTTTTT
TRBJ2-6	20	TRBV18	.	.	CASSPRITGIRDPGANVLTF	TGTGCCAGCTCACCTCGAATCACAGGGATCAGGGATCCTGGGGCCAACGTCCTGACTTTC
TRBJ1-3	17	TRBV9	.	.	CASSVDERLSSGNTIYF	TGTGCCAGCAGCGTAGACGAGCGGCTGAGCTCTGGAAACACCATATATTTT
TRBJ1-6	14	TRBV27	.	TRBD1	CASSSRGRVSPLHF	TGTGCCAGCAGTTCCAGGGGGCGCGTTTCACCCCTCCACTTT
TRBJ1-2	12	TRBV11-2	once	TRBD1	CASSPGGYGYTF	TGTGCCAGCAGCCCAGGGGGATATGGCTACACCTTC
TRBJ1-3	13	TRBV30	few	.	CAWTGHSGNTIYF	TGTGCCTGGACGGGACACTCTGGAAACACCATATATTTT
TRBJ1-2	16	TRBV7-9	.	.	CASSLVDPGVDYGYTF	TGTGCCAGCAGCTTAGTCGACCCAGGGGTCGACTATGGCTACACCTTC
TRBJ1-1	13	TRBV30	.	TRBD1	CAWGQNRGTEAFF	TGTGCCTGGGGTCAAAACAGGGGGACCGAAGCTTTCTTT
TRBJ1-1	14	TRBV4-1	.	.	CASSQEYTNTEAFF	TGCGCCAGCAGCCAAGAGTACACGAACACTGAAGCTTTCTTT
TRBJ2-3	17	TRBV24-1	.	TRBD2	CATSDLGLAGGTDTQYF	TGTGCCACCAGTGATTTAGGCCTAGCGGGGGGCACAGATACGCAGTATTTT
TRBJ2-7	13	TRBV6-5	.	.	CATGGRTEYEQYF	TGTGCAACCGGAGGCAGAACGGAATATGAGCAGTACTTC
TRBJ2-7	16	TRBV27	.	TRBD2	CASSKRAGGPQNEQYF	TGTGCCAGCAGTAAAAGGGCGGGGGGGCCCCAAAACGAGCAGTACTTC
TRBJ1-3	16	TRBV6-2/TRBV6-3	.	TRBD1	CASSYLDRFSGNTIYF	TGTGCCAGCAGTTACCTGGACAGGTTCTCTGGAAACACCATATATTTT
TRBJ2-2	16	TRBV9	.	TRBD1	CASSSRDRDLAGELFF	TGTGCCAGCAGCTCCCGGGACAGGGACCTCGCCGGGGAGCTGTTTTTT
TRBJ1-5	14	TRBV25-1	.	TRBD1	CASSQGAGASPQHF	TGTGCCAGCAGTCAGGGGGCCGGTGCATCGCCCCAGCATTTT
TRBJ1-1	13	TRBV30	.	.	CAWRGLKNTEAFF	TGTGCCTGGAGGGGACTCAAGAACACTGAAGCTTTCTTT
TRBJ2-7	13	TRBV18	.	TRBD1	CASSPGQEYEQYF	TGTGCCAGCTCACCGGGACAGGAGTACGAGCAGTACTTC
TRBJ1-6	13	TRBV28	.	.	CASSGARNSPLHF	TGTGCCAGCAGTGGGGCTCGGAATTCACCCCTCCACTTT
TRBJ1-6	15	TRBV5-5	.	.	CASSIGKSYNSPLHF	TGTGCCAGCAGCATCGGGAAGTCGTATAATTCACCCCTCCACTTT